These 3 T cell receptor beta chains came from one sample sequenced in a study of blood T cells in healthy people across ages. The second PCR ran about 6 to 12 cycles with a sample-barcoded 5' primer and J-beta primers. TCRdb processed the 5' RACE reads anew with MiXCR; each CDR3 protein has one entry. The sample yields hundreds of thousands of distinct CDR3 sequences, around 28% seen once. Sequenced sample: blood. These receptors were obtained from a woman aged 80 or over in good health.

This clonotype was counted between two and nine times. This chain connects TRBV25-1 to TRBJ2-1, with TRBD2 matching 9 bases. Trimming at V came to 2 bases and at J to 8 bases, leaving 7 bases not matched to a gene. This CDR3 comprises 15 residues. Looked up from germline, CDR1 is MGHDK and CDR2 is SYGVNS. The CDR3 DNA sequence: TGTGCCAGCAGTGAAGGGGCTAGCGGGAAGGATGAGCAGTTCTTC. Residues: CASSEGASGKDEQFF.

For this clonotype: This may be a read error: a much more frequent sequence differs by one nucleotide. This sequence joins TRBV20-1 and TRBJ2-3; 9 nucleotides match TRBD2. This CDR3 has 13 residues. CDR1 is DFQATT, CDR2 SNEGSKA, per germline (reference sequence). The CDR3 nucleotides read TGCAGTGCGACTAGCGGAAACACAGGTACGCAGTATTTT. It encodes CSATSGNTGTQYF.

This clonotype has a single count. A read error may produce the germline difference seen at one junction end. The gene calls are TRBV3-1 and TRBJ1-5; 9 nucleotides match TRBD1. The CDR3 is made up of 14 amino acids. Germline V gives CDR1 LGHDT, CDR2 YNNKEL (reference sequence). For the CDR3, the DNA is TGTGCCAGCAGCCAAACAGGGGGCCATCAGCCCCGGCATTTT. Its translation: CASSQTGGHQPRHF.